This paragraph covers one T cell receptor beta chain sequence. The sample comes from a study of shared T cell receptors in the human thymus. Sequencing was performed with immunoSEQ multiplex PCR; in TCRdb, only in-frame clones are kept and a portion is missing. This table holds roughly 700,000 clones, around 87% found once. The germline V gene has CDR1 SGHRS and CDR2 YFSETQ. This CDR3 spans 14 amino acids. Trimming took off 0 bases at V and 8 bases at J, with 11 bases between the two ends. These data are also associated with another study on human thymus T cells.

Sequencing used thymocytes. The chain is built from TRBV5-1 and TRBJ1-4, with D perhaps TRBD1 (6 bases). The sequence came from a boy in the first two years of life with a congenital heart defect. Written as DNA, the CDR3 is TGCGCCAGCAGCTTGGCAGGGGATGGCGAAAAACTGTTTTTT. Protein: CASSLAGDGEKLFF.